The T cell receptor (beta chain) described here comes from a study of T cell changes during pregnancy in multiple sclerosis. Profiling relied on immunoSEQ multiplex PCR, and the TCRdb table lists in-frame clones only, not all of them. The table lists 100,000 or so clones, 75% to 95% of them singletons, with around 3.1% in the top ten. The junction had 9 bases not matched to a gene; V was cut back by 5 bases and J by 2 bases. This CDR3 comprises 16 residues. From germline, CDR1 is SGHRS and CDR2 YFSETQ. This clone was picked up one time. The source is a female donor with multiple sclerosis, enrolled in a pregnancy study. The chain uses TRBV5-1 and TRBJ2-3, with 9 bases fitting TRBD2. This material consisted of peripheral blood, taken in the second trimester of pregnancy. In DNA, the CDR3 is TGCGCCAGCAGGTCGTCAGCGGGAGGACTCACAGATACGCAGTATTTT. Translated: CASRSSAGGLTDTQYF.